This T cell receptor (beta chain) was profiled in a study of T cells after yellow fever vaccination. Turning to the study itself: Preparation of fractions with low cell numbers was performed using SMART-Seq v4 Ultra Low Input. Whole-study results and caveats: Subsequent booster samples again held most clones from primary vaccination (96% CD4, roughly 88% CD8).

TCRdb used MiXCR to reprocess the 5' RACE reads, holding one entry per CDR3 protein. The sample lists 450,000 to 650,000 distinct CDR3 sequences; less than 25% were seen once. V was clipped by 4 bases and J by 2 bases, with 16 bases between them. This CDR3 is built from 16 residues. CDR1 is LGHDT, CDR2 YNNKEL, per germline (reference sequence). As concerns this clonotype: Its antigen remains unknown.

This chain connects TRBV3-1 to TRBJ2-3, with D maybe TRBD2 (6 bases). This clonotype originated in a man younger than 35 who received the YFV17D yellow fever vaccine. Sequenced material: PBMCs, taken roughly 20 days after the first yellow fever vaccination. The CDR3: CASSPTLAGFTDTQYF. CDR3 DNA: TGTGCCAGCAGCCCTACGCTGGCGGGGTTCACAGATACGCAGTATTTT.